These 20 T cell receptor beta chains were sequenced from one sample in a study of T cell repertoires in cytomegalovirus infection. These receptors lack a known antigen. TCRdb used MiXCR to reprocess the reads, holding one entry per CDR3 protein. The sample has around 140,000 distinct CDR3 sequences; about 31% are singletons. This sample comprised CD8+ T cells from cultured PBMCs, obtained from culture after CMV antigen stimulation. These receptors were collected from a human donor in good health (CMV status not recorded). Some clones in this sample may be carry-over from other donors' samples.

This clonotype was seen a few times. V usage is TRBV12-3 or TRBV12-4 and J usage is TRBJ2-2; D unclear. V gave up 5 bases and J gave up 5 bases, with 9 bases separating them. This CDR3 has 13 amino acids. The CDR3 protein is CASSHPLTGELFF. The CDR3 region has the DNA TGTGCCAGCAGTCACCCATTAACCGGGGAGCTGTTTTTT.

This clonotype was counted ten times or more. This sequence joins TRBV28 and TRBJ1-1; D possibly corresponds to TRBD1 (5 bases). The germline V and J ends were trimmed by 6 bases and 1 base, with 15 bases remaining between them. The CDR3 totals 15 residues. CDR1 MDHEN and CDR2 SYDVKM come from the germline V gene. The CDR3 protein is CASREQGKENTEAFF. CDR3 sequence (DNA): TGTGCCAGCAGGGAGCAGGGTAAGGAGAACACTGAAGCTTTCTTT. Combining the CDR3 with reference TRBV28 and TRBJ1-1 gives the whole variable domain DVKVTQSSRYLVKRTGEKVFLECVQDMDHENMFWYRQDPGLGLRLIYFSYDVKMKEKGDIPEGYSVSREKKERFSLILESASTNQTSMYLCASREQGKENTEAFFGQGTRLTVV.

In its sample, this clonotype was seen many times. The rearrangement links TRBV4-1 to TRBJ2-2; D gene ambiguous. CDR1 MGHRA and CDR2 YSYEKL come from the germline V gene. This CDR3 is 13 amino acids long. Trimming left V 0 bases short and J 7 bases short, with 6 bases between. CDR3 sequence reads: CASSQDQIGELFF. For the CDR3, the DNA is TGCGCCAGCAGCCAAGATCAGATCGGGGAGCTGTTTTTT.

The gene calls are TRBV6-8 and TRBJ1-2; 10 bases map to TRBD1. CDR3 length equals 13 residues. The V gene's germline CDR1 is MNHGY and CDR2 SAAAGT. The J segment lost 7 bases and the V segment lost 6 bases, leaving 5 bases of the junction unmatched. The CDR3 sequence is CASSRTGGSGYTF. CDR3 coding DNA: TGTGCCAGCAGCAGGACAGGGGGAAGTGGCTACACCTTC.

This clonotype has a count of ten or more. The rearrangement links TRBV19 to TRBJ2-1, with TRBD2 identical over 7 bases. The CDR3 covers 14 residues. V was pared by 7 bases and J by 2 bases, with 5 bases of the junction left unmatched. Germline CDR1 and CDR2: LNHDA and SQIVND (reference sequence). As DNA, the CDR3 is TGTGCCAGTAATGTGGGGGGGACCTACAATGAGCAGTTCTTC. This encodes CASNVGGTYNEQFF.

This clonotype was seen more than once but under ten times. The rearrangement links TRBV6-1 to TRBJ1-5; D might be TRBD1 (5 bases). Trimming stripped 5 bases from V and 6 bases from J, with 17 bases between. The CDR3 extends over 15 amino acids. Germline-derived CDR1 and CDR2 are MNHNS and SASEGT. CDR3 sequence: CASSKGRREVQPQHF. The CDR3 DNA follows: TGTGCCAGCAGTAAGGGTCGCAGGGAGGTTCAGCCCCAGCATTTT.

This clonotype was detected ten times or more. CDR3 DNA sequence: TGTGCCAGCAGCCCCCCCGGGGGGACCTACGAGCAGTACTTC. It encodes CASSPPGGTYEQYF. This chain links TRBV7-8 with TRBJ2-7; 7 positions match TRBD2. There are 14 residues in the CDR3. CDR1 is SGHVS, CDR2 FQNEAQ, per germline. V trimming: 5 bases; J trimming: 2 bases; junction bases outside the gene matches: 6.

J is TRBJ1-1 and V is TRBV29-1; D is perhaps TRBD1 (6 bases). Trimming shortened V by 7 bases and J by 0 bases, and 18 bases separated the two germline ends. Germline V gives CDR1 SQVTM, CDR2 ANQGSEA. There are 15 residues in the CDR3. CDR3 DNA: TGCAGCGCCGGGGGGGGGGCGCAAATGAACACTGAAGCTTTCTTT. It translates to CSAGGGAQMNTEAFF.

This clonotype was detected a few times. The J gene is TRBJ2-3, the V gene TRBV7-6; D is possibly TRBD2 (6 bases). The germline V gene encodes CDR1 SGHVS and CDR2 FNYEAQ. The ends were cut back, 3 bases at V and 3 bases at J, with 7 bases in the middle. The CDR3 runs 13 residues. The DNA for the CDR3 is TGTGCCAGCAGCTTTCTAGCGACAGATACGCAGTATTTT. Translating it yields CASSFLATDTQYF.

This sequence joins TRBV30 and TRBJ1-1, with D uncertain. Germline CDR1 reads GTSNPN; CDR2 reads SVGIG (reference sequence). The CDR3 is 12 amino acids. V shed 4 bases and J shed 2 bases, with 8 bases lying between them. Here the CDR3 reads CAWNPENTEAFF. CDR3 in DNA: TGTGCCTGGAATCCCGAAAACACTGAAGCTTTCTTT.

The chain couples TRBV9 to TRBJ2-7; 7 nucleotides match TRBD1. The V gene end was trimmed by 0 bases and the J gene end by 3 bases; junction bases not matched to a gene: 3. CDR3 length equals 14 residues. Germline V CDR1 and CDR2: SGDLS, YYNGEE. The CDR3 nucleotides read TGTGCCAGCAGCGTAGACCAGGGGGACTACGAGCAGTACTTC. Its translation is CASSVDQGDYEQYF.

The rearrangement uses TRBV7-9 and TRBJ2-1; D may be TRBD1 (6 bases). The CDR3 length is 14 residues. Trimming stripped 1 base from V and 10 bases from J, with 14 bases between. Germline V lookup: CDR1 SEHNR, CDR2 FQNEAQ (reference sequence). The CDR3 region has the DNA TGTGCCAGCAGCTTAGTAGGGACATCCTACGAGCAGTTCTTC. Its protein product is CASSLVGTSYEQFF.

This clonotype was recorded many times. This chain uses TRBV2 with TRBJ2-1, with D perhaps TRBD1 (6 bases). The length of the CDR3 is 12 residues. CDR1 and CDR2 (germline): SNHLY, FYNNEI. V shed 3 bases and J shed 13 bases, with 13 bases lying between them. The CDR3 region has the DNA TGTGCCAGCAGTGACCTACAGGGAGATCAGTTCTTC. Amino acid sequence: CASSDLQGDQFF.

The chain couples TRBV4-1 to TRBJ1-2; D unresolved. V was pared by 1 base and J by 4 bases, with 10 bases between. Germline V lookup: CDR1 MGHRA, CDR2 YSYEKL. The CDR3 extends over 14 amino acids. The CDR3 loop is CASSQVSDGYGYTF. The CDR3 DNA is TGCGCCAGCAGCCAAGTTAGCGACGGCTATGGCTACACCTTC.

This clonotype was recorded only once. The rearrangement uses TRBV4-1 and TRBJ1-1; weak D call: TRBD1 (6 bases). This CDR3 is built from 16 residues. Trimming removed 1 base at V and 0 bases at J, with 12 bases between. Germline loops: CDR1 MGHRA, CDR2 YSYEKL. The CDR3 DNA sequence: TGCGCCAGCAGCCAAGCGGGAACAGGGATGAACACTGAAGCTTTCTTT. It translates to CASSQAGTGMNTEAFF.

The V and J genes are TRBV7-9 and TRBJ1-5, with D uncertain. The CDR3 totals 13 residues. Looked up from germline, CDR1 is SEHNR and CDR2 is FQNEAQ (reference sequence). V lost 1 base and J lost 6, with 7 bases in between. CDR3 DNA sequence: TGTGCCAGCAGCTTAGTAGGGTCTCAGCCCCAGCATTTT. Translation gives CASSLVGSQPQHF.

This clonotype was seen at least ten times. This chain links TRBV5-6 with TRBJ1-1; TRBD1 agrees at 9 bases. Germline V gives CDR1 SGHDT, CDR2 YYEEEE. The ends lost 4 bases at V and 0 bases at J; junction bases unmatched: 4. This CDR3 is 15 amino acids long. The CDR3 nucleotides read TGTGCCAGCAGCCATGGGACAGGGATGAACACTGAAGCTTTCTTT. Protein sequence: CASSHGTGMNTEAFF.

The sample holds a few counts of this clonotype. This rearrangement joins TRBV7-9 to TRBJ2-7; no reliable D call. The germline V gene encodes CDR1 SEHNR and CDR2 FQNEAQ (reference sequence). Trimming stripped 1 base from V and 3 bases from J, with 13 bases between. The CDR3 runs to 15 residues. The DNA for the CDR3 is TGTGCCAGCAGCTTAGGGATAGGGTTGAACTACGAGCAGTACTTC. It yields the protein CASSLGIGLNYEQYF.

The V call is TRBV2, the J call TRBJ2-1, with 10 bases aligning to TRBD2. The CDR3 sequence is 17 residues long. The ends lost 2 bases at V and 0 bases at J; junction bases unmatched: 4. In germline, CDR1 is SNHLY, CDR2 FYNNEI. This CDR3 reads CASSELAGVPSYNEQFF. The CDR3 nucleotides are TGTGCCAGCAGTGAACTAGCGGGGGTCCCCTCCTACAATGAGCAGTTCTTC.

V gene TRBV5-1 combines with J gene TRBJ2-5; no firm D call. V lost 4 bases to trimming and J lost 0 bases, with 16 bases between them. Germline assignment: CDR1 SGHRS and CDR2 YFSETQ. This CDR3 has 16 amino acids. This CDR3 is CASSPEDGWDQETQYF. CDR3 DNA: TGCGCCAGCAGCCCAGAAGACGGGTGGGACCAAGAGACCCAGTACTTC.